This paragraph covers one T cell receptor beta chain sequence. The record originates from a study of blood T cell repertoires in COVID-19. Here immunoSEQ multiplex PCR was the method, and the copy in TCRdb shows in-frame clones only, minus some. The profile covers roughly 38,000 clones, with approximately 88% appearing a single time and 9% taken by the ten largest. V lost 5 bases, J lost 4 bases, and 7 bases stayed unmatched. The CDR3 totals 15 residues. Germline V gives CDR1 MNHEY, CDR2 SVGAGI. The rearrangement links TRBV6-5 to TRBJ2-5; 10 bases map to TRBD2. This clonotype was sampled from a woman aged 70-85 years with acute or convalescent COVID-19. The sequenced sample consisted of peripheral blood. The CDR3 spells CASSLPSSGGETQYF. DNA of the CDR3: TGTGCCAGCAGTCTTCCTTCTAGCGGGGGAGAGACCCAGTACTTC.